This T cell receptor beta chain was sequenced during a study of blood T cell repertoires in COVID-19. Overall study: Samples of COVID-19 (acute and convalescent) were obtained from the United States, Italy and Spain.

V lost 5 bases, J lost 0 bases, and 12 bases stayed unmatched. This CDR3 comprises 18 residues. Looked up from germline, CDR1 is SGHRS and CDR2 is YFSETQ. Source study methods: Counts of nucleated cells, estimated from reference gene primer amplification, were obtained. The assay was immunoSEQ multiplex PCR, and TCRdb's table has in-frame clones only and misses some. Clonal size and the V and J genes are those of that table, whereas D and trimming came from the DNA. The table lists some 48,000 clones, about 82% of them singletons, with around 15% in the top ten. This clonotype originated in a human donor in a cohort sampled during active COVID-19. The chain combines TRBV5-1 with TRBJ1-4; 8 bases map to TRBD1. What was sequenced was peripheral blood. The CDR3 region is CASRLLPGQGATNEKLFF. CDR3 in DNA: TGCGCCAGCAGATTACTACCCGGACAGGGTGCAACTAATGAAAAACTGTTTTTT.